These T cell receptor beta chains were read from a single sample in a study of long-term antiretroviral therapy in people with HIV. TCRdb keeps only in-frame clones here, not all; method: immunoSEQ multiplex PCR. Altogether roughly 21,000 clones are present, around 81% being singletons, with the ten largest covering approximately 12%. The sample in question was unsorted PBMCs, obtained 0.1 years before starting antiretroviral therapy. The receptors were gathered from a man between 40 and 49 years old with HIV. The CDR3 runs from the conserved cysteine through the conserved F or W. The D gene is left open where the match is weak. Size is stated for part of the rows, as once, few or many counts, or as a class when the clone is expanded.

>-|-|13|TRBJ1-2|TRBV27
CASSLLGVGGYTF
TGTGCCAGCAGTTTATTGGGGGTCGGAGGCTACACCTTC
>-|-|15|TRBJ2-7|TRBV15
CATSSEDSTPGEQYF
TGTGCCACCAGCAGCGAGGACAGCACCCCCGGAGAGCAGTACTTC
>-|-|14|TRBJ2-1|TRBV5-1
CASSLWVGGNEQFF
TGCGCCAGCAGCTTGTGGGTAGGGGGCAATGAGCAGTTCTTC
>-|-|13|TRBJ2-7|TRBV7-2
CASSVRDTYEQYF
TGTGCCAGCAGCGTCCGGGACACCTACGAGCAGTACTTC
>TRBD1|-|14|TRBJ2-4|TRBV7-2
CASSLGTGGDIQYF
TGTGCCAGCAGCCTAGGGACAGGGGGCGACATTCAGTACTTC
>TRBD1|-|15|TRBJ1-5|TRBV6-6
CASSWDRVNSQPQHF
TGTGCCAGCAGTTGGGACAGGGTTAACAGTCAGCCCCAGCATTTT
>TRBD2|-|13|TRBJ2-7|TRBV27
CASSFSSGYEQYF
TGTGCCAGCAGTTTTTCTAGCGGGTACGAGCAGTACTTC
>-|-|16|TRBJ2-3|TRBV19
CASRSLRGSGTDTQYF
TGTGCCAGTAGATCGCTACGGGGCTCAGGGACAGATACGCAGTATTTT
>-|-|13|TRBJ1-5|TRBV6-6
CASSDSGDQPQHF
TGTGCCAGCAGTGACTCAGGGGATCAGCCCCAGCATTTT
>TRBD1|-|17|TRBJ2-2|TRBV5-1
CASSLFRDRLSTGELFF
TGCGCCAGCAGCTTGTTTAGGGACAGGTTATCCACCGGGGAGCTGTTTTTT
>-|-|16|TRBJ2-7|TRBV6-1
CASSEAVAVGKYEQYF
TGTGCCAGCAGTGAAGCGGTGGCAGTTGGGAAGTACGAGCAGTACTTC
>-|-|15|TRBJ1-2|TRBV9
CASSARRGSNYGYTF
TGTGCCAGCAGCGCTCGACGGGGATCTAACTATGGCTACACCTTC
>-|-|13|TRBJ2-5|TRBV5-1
CASSRAGSETQYF
TGCGCCAGCAGCCGGGCAGGGTCGGAGACCCAGTACTTC
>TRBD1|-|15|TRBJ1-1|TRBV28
CASSPWTGRNTEAFF
TGTGCCAGCAGTCCCTGGACAGGGAGGAACACTGAAGCTTTCTTT
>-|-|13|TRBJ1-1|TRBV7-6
CASSLWENTEAFF
TGTGCCAGCAGCTTGTGGGAAAACACTGAAGCTTTCTTT
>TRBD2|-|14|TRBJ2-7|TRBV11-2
CASTGTSGAYEQYF
TGTGCCAGCACCGGGACTAGCGGGGCCTACGAGCAGTACTTC
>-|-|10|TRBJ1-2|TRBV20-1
CSAGPWGYTF
TGCAGTGCCGGGCCTTGGGGCTACACCTTC
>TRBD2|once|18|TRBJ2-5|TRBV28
CATWGRTSGAPIQETQYF
TGTGCCACTTGGGGACGGACTAGCGGGGCCCCGATCCAAGAGACCCAGTACTTC
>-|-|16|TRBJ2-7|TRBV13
CASSLVLPGVDYEQYF
TGTGCCAGCAGCTTAGTGCTCCCCGGGGTGGACTACGAGCAGTACTTC
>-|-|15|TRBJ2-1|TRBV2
CASSDTASVLNEQFF
TGTGCCAGCAGTGATACGGCTAGCGTCTTAAATGAGCAGTTCTTC
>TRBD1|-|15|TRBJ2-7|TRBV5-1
CASSPKRQGAGEQYF
TGCGCCAGCAGCCCCAAAAGACAGGGCGCCGGAGAGCAGTACTTC
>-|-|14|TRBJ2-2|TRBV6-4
CASSLVLNTGELFF
TGTGCCAGCAGTCTCGTTCTGAACACCGGGGAGCTGTTTTTT
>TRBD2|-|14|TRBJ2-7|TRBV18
CASSPPGLANEQYF
TGTGCCAGCTCACCACCGGGACTAGCCAATGAGCAGTACTTC
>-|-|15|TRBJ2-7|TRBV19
CASSMSWRVGYEQYF
TGTGCCAGTAGTATGTCGTGGAGGGTTGGATACGAGCAGTACTTC
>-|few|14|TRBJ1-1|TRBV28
CASSSLTENTEAFF
TGTGCCAGCAGTTCCTTGACAGAGAACACTGAAGCTTTCTTT
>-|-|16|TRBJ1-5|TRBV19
CASSMNLAGKNQPQHF
TGTGCCAGTAGTATGAACCTGGCAGGGAAGAATCAGCCCCAGCATTTT
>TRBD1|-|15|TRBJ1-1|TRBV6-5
CASSYWTGGRTEAFF
TGTGCCAGCAGTTACTGGACAGGGGGCCGGACTGAAGCTTTCTTT
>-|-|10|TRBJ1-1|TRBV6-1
CASSDTKAFF
TGTGCCAGCAGTGATACTAAAGCTTTCTTT
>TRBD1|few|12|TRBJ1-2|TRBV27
CASSPRTGGYTF
TGTGCCAGCAGTCCGAGGACAGGTGGCTACACCTTC
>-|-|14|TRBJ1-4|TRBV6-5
CASSRTATNEKLFF
TGTGCCAGCAGCAGGACTGCAACTAATGAAAAACTGTTTTTT
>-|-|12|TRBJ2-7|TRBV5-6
CASSLVSYEQYF
TGTGCCAGCAGCTTGGTCTCCTACGAGCAGTACTTC
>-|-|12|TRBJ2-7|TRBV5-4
CASSLGLYEQYF
TGTGCCAGCAGCTTGGGACTCTACGAGCAGTACTTC
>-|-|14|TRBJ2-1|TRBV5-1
CASSLQLGGNEQFF
TGCGCCAGCAGCCTCCAACTAGGCGGCAATGAGCAGTTCTTC
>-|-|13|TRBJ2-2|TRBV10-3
CATGEKNTGELFF
TGTGCCACAGGAGAGAAGAACACCGGGGAGCTGTTTTTT
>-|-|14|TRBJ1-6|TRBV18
CASSPEIWNSPLHF
TGTGCCAGCTCACCGGAGATATGGAATTCACCCCTCCACTTT
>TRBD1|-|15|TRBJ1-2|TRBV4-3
CASSQAGQGLYGYTF
TGCGCCAGCAGCCAAGCCGGACAGGGGCTCTATGGCTACACCTTC
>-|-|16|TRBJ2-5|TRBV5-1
CASSSSGQGVRETQYF
TGCGCCAGCAGCTCTTCCGGGCAGGGAGTCCGAGAGACCCAGTACTTC
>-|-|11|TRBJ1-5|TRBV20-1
CSASGHQPQHF
TGCAGTGCTAGCGGTCATCAGCCCCAGCATTTT
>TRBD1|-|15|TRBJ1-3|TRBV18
CASSISNRGGNTIYF
TGTGCCAGCTCAATCTCGAACAGGGGCGGAAACACCATATATTTT
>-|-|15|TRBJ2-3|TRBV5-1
CASSLVVSSWNTQYF
TGCGCCAGCAGCTTGGTTGTCAGCTCTTGGAATACGCAGTATTTT
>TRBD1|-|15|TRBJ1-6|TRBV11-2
CASSPRTGINSPLHF
TGTGCCAGCAGCCCCCGGACAGGGATTAATTCACCCCTCCACTTT
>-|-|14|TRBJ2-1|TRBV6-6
CASTDGAKVNEQFF
TGTGCCAGCACAGACGGGGCAAAAGTGAATGAGCAGTTCTTC
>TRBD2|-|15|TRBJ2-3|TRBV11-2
CASSLVPGRADTQYF
TGTGCCAGCAGCTTAGTCCCGGGGAGGGCAGATACGCAGTATTTT
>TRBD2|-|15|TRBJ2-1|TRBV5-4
CASSLSGSTDNEQFF
TGTGCCAGCAGTCTTAGCGGGAGCACGGATAATGAGCAGTTCTTC
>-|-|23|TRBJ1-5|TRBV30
CAWSPKRPTQQAGWGYSNQPQHF
TGTGCCTGGAGCCCTAAGAGGCCTACCCAACAGGCAGGATGGGGCTATAGCAATCAGCCCCAGCATTTT
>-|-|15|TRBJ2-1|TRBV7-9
CASSFMASSYNEQFF
TGTGCCAGCAGCTTTATGGCTAGCTCCTACAATGAGCAGTTCTTC
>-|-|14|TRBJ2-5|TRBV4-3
CASSQWGPGETQYF
TGCGCCAGCAGCCAATGGGGGCCCGGGGAGACCCAGTACTTC
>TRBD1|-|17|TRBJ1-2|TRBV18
CASSPMTGAASSYGYTF
TGTGCCAGCTCACCTATGACAGGGGCGGCTTCTAGCTATGGCTACACCTTC
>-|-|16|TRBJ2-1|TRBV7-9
CASSQYGGPSYNEQFF
TGTGCCAGCAGCCAATATGGGGGGCCCTCCTACAATGAGCAGTTCTTC
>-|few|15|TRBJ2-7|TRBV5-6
CASSFPGPLSYEQYF
TGTGCCAGCAGCTTCCCGGGCCCCCTTTCCTACGAGCAGTACTTC
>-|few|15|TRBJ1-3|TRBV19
CASSTSGSSGNTIYF
TGTGCCAGTAGTACCAGTGGGAGTTCTGGAAACACCATATATTTT
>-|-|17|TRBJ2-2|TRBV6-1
CASSESRGIANTGELFF
TGTGCCAGCAGTGAAAGTCGGGGCATCGCGAACACCGGGGAGCTGTTTTTT
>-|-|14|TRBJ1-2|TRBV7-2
CASSPAGQGNGYTF
TGTGCCAGCAGCCCCGCCGGTCAGGGGAATGGCTACACCTTC